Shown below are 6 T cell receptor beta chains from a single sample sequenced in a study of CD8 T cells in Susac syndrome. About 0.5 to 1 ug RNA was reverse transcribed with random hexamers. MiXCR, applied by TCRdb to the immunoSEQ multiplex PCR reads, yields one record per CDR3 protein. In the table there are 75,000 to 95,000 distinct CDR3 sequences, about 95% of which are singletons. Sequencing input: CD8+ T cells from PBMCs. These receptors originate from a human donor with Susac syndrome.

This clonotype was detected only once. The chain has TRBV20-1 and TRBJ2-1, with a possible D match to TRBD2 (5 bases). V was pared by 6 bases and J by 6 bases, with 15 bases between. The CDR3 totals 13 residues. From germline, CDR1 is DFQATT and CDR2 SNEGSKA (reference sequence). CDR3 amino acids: CSAHFGLSNEQFF. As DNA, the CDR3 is TGCAGTGCCCACTTCGGACTTTCCAATGAGCAGTTCTTC.

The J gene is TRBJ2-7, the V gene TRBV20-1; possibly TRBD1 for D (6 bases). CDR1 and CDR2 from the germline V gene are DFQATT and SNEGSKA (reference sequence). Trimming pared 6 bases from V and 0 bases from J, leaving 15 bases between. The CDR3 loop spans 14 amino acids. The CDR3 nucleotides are TGCAGTGCCCCCGGACAGTACTTCTCCTACGAGCAGTACTTC. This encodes CSAPGQYFSYEQYF.

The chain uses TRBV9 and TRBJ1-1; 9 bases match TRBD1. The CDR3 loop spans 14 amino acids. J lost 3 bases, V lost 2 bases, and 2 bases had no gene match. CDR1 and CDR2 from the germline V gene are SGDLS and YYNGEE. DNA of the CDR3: TGTGCCAGCAGCGTTAGACAGGGGGACACTGAAGCTTTCTTT. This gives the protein CASSVRQGDTEAFF.

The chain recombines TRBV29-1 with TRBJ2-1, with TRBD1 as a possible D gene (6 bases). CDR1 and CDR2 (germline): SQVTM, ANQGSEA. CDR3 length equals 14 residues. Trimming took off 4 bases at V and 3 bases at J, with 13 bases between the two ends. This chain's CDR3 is CSVVYNRDYNEQFF. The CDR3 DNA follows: TGCAGCGTTGTTTATAACAGGGACTACAATGAGCAGTTCTTC.

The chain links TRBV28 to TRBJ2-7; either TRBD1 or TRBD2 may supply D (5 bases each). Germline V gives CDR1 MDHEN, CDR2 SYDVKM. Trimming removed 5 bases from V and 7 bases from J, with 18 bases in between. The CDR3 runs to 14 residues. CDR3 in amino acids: CASSKTAVWGEQYF. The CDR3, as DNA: TGTGCCAGCAGTAAGACAGCGGTCTGGGGGGAGCAGTACTTC.

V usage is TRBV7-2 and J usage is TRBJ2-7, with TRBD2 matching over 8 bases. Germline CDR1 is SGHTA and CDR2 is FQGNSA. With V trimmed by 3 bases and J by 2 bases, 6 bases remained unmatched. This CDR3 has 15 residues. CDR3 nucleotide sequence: TGTGCCAGCAGCTTGACTAGCGCGGGAGCCTACGAGCAGTACTTC. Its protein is CASSLTSAGAYEQYF.